Here is one T cell receptor (beta chain) with its context. Antigen specificity is unknown. Specified treatment: roughly 19 received Ad26.COV2.S at low or high dose, single or two shots; 5 received placebo; per-sample allocation not given. The samples were gathered on day 63 after the first injection of vaccine or placebo. Profiled with immunoSEQ multiplex PCR; TCRdb holds only in-frame clones, not every one. The sample carries about 320,000 clones, over 80% recorded once. This record belongs to a study of Ad26.COV2.S vaccination and SARS-CoV-2 variants. Study information: Trial arm assignment for the donor was COV1001 Ad26.COV2.S. The vaccine Ad26.COV2.S was put into the muscle once, or twice with 56 days between. Study findings and constraints: For non-spike TCRs, breadth in vaccine recipients resembled that in placebo recipients. Recipients given vaccine exceeded placebo recipients in spike-specific TCR breadth.

V was shortened by 2 bases and J by 2 bases, with 9 bases between the two germline ends. Germline V gene data show CDR1 as MNHEY and CDR2 as SMNVEV (reference sequence). The CDR3 has 14 residues. The sample in question was peripheral blood, obtained in a trial of Ad26.COV2.S vaccine versus placebo. The sequence was obtained from a person aged 18-60 years who received the Ad26.COV2.S COVID-19 vaccine or a placebo. The rearrangement uses TRBV27 and TRBJ2-5; TRBD1 might be the D (5 bases). This CDR3 is CASSLRGHQETQYF. As DNA, the CDR3 is TGTGCCAGCAGTTTAAGGGGCCATCAAGAGACCCAGTACTTC.